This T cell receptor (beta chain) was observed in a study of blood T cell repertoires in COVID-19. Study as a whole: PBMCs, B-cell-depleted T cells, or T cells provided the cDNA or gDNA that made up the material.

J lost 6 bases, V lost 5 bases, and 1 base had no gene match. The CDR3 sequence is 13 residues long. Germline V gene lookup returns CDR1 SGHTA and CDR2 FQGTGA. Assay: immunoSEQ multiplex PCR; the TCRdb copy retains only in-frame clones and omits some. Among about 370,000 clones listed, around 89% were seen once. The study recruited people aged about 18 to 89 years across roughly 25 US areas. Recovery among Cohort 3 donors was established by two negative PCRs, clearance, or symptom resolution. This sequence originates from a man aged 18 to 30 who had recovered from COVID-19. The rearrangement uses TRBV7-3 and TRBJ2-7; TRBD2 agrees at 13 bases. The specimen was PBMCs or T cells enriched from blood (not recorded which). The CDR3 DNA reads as TGTGCCAGCAGCGGGACTAGCGGGGCCGAGCAGTACTTC. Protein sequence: CASSGTSGAEQYF.